Presented here are 12 T cell receptor beta chains from one specimen sequenced in a study of shared clonotypes between healthy human individuals. Assay used: immunoSEQ multiplex PCR; TCRdb lists only in-frame clones, some missing. This sample yields under 750,000 clones, of which approximately 77% are seen a single time; under 2% belongs to the top ten. The sequenced material came from memory CD4+ T cells sorted from blood. Noted subset: CD45RA-negative fraction. These receptors were taken from a woman in her twenties or thirties in good health.

The V and J genes are TRBV4-1 and TRBJ1-1; TRBD1 agrees at 10 bases. Germline V lookup: CDR1 MGHRA, CDR2 YSYEKL. This CDR3 has 15 residues. The junction had 13 bases not matched to a gene; V was cut back by 4 bases and J by 11 bases. The CDR3 DNA reads as TGCGCCAGCAGCCCTAGGACAGGGGGAAAAAGGGAGGCTTTCTTT. Amino acid sequence: CASSPRTGGKREAFF.

This clone was seen only a few times. Additional DNA sequences in this sample encode the identical CDR3. This chain links TRBV19 with TRBJ2-1; TRBD2 matches 11 bases. The trim removed 4 bases at V and 4 bases at J, leaving 3 bases unmatched. Germline assignment: CDR1 LNHDA and CDR2 SQIVND (reference sequence). CDR3 size: 15 residues. The CDR3 coding sequence is TGTGCCAGTAGTACGGGGACTAGCGGTTACAATGAGCAGTTCTTC. It codes for CASSTGTSGYNEQFF.

V usage is TRBV7-2 and J usage is TRBJ2-3, with D perhaps matching TRBD1 (6 bases). Trimming cost V 5 bases and J 4 bases, with 16 bases left between them. The CDR3 contains 15 residues. Germline assignment: CDR1 SGHTA and CDR2 FQGNSA. The CDR3 reads CASSPTGQSSDTQYF. The CDR3, as DNA: TGTGCCAGCAGCCCCACGGGACAAAGCTCAGATACGCAGTATTTT. The whole variable domain, remainder taken from reference TRBV7-2 and TRBJ2-3, is GAGVSQSPSNKVTEKGKDVELRCDPISGHTALYWYRQSLGQGLEFLIYFQGNSAPDKSGLPSDRFSAERTGGSVSTLTIQRTQQEDSAVYLCASSPTGQSSDTQYFGPGTRLTVL.

This clone was detected only a few times. The chain joins TRBV30 to TRBJ1-4; no clear D. The CDR3 totals 14 residues. Germline assignment: CDR1 GTSNPN and CDR2 SVGIG (reference sequence). V dropped 2 bases and J dropped 7 bases, with 14 bases sitting between them. Here the CDR3 DNA reads TGTGCCTGGAGTTCCCCGAACTTGGCTGAAAAACTGTTTTTT. Translating gives CAWSSPNLAEKLFF.

The chain carries TRBV27 and TRBJ2-6; no clear D. Trimming took off 4 bases at V and 5 bases at J, with 12 bases between the two ends. Per the germline V gene, CDR1 is MNHEY and CDR2 is SMNVEV (reference sequence). CDR3 length: 15 residues. CDR3 sequence: CASSWLQSRANVLTF. The CDR3 coding sequence is TGTGCCAGCAGTTGGCTACAAAGTCGGGCCAACGTCCTGACTTTC.

This clone has a single count. The chain is built from TRBV25-1 and TRBJ2-2; 9 nucleotides line up with TRBD2. CDR3 length equals 18 residues. Germline CDR1 is MGHDK and CDR2 is SYGVNS. After removal of 8 bases from V and 4 bases from J, the junction contained 17 bases not matched to a gene. In DNA, the CDR3 is TGTGCCAGCCCTCCCTCCCCGCCTCTAGCGGGAATCACCGGGGAGCTGTTTTTT. It yields the protein CASPPSPPLAGITGELFF.

This clone was observed at least ten times. The rearrangement links TRBV5-6 to TRBJ2-1; 13 nucleotides match TRBD2. The CDR3 consists of 15 residues. The germline gives CDR1 SGHDT, CDR2 YYEEEE. Trimming at V came to 0 bases and at J to 8 bases, leaving 2 bases not matched to a gene. The CDR3 protein is CASSLVGLAGDEQFF. The CDR3 nucleotides read TGTGCCAGCAGCTTGGTAGGACTAGCGGGAGATGAGCAGTTCTTC.

The chain recombines TRBV29-1 with TRBJ2-6; TRBD1 matches at 8 bases. The CDR3 consists of 17 residues. V lost 7 bases to trimming and J lost 0 bases; unmatched junction nucleotides: 11. CDR1 and CDR2 from the germline V gene are SQVTM and ANQGSEA. The CDR3 DNA is TGCAGCGCTGCAGGAGGACAGGGTGCCTCTGGGGCCAACGTCCTGACTTTC. Translated, it gives CSAAGGQGASGANVLTF.

This clone was counted between two and nine times. CDR3 loop: CASSIGDRDLGGYTF. CDR3 DNA: TGCGCCAGCAGCATAGGGGACAGGGATTTGGGTGGCTACACCTTC. The chain has TRBV5-1 and TRBJ1-2; TRBD1 matches 9 bases. CDR1 SGHRS and CDR2 YFSETQ come from the germline V gene. The CDR3 is made up of 15 amino acids. Trimming took 4 bases from V and 7 from J; bases not matched to a gene: 11. Using reference TRBV5-1 and TRBJ1-2 for the parts outside the CDR3, the full variable domain is KAGVTQTPRYLIKTRGQQVTLSCSPISGHRSVSWYQQTPGQGLQFLFEYFSETQRNKGNFPGRFSGRQFSNSRSEMNVSTLELGDSALYLCASSIGDRDLGGYTFGSGTRLTVV.

The rearrangement uses TRBV28 and TRBJ2-2; TRBD1 is a possible D gene (7 bases). Germline CDR1 and CDR2: MDHEN and SYDVKM. The CDR3 has 15 residues. Trimming removed 8 bases at V and 2 bases at J, with 15 bases between. CDR3 residues: CASAGGGLNTGELFF. The CDR3 region has the DNA TGTGCCAGCGCAGGGGGAGGACTAAACACCGGGGAGCTGTTTTTT.

This clone was seen more than once but under ten times. This chain uses TRBV5-1 with TRBJ2-7; 10 nucleotides match TRBD1. CDR1 and CDR2 (germline): SGHRS, YFSETQ. This CDR3 is built from 16 residues. The V and J ends lost 0 bases and 2 bases, in that order; junction bases with no gene match: 5. The CDR3 DNA follows: TGCGCCAGCAGCTTGGCCGAGGACAGGGGGGCCTACGAGCAGTACTTC. This codes for CASSLAEDRGAYEQYF. Together with reference TRBV5-1 and TRBJ2-7, the CDR3 gives the full variable domain: KAGVTQTPRYLIKTRGQQVTLSCSPISGHRSVSWYQQTPGQGLQFLFEYFSETQRNKGNFPGRFSGRQFSNSRSEMNVSTLELGDSALYLCASSLAEDRGAYEQYFGPGTRLTVT.

This chain links TRBV6-1 with TRBJ2-7, with 9 nucleotides matching TRBD2. The germline CDR1 and CDR2 sequences are MNHNS and SASEGT. This CDR3 comprises 15 residues. After removal of 6 bases from V and 0 bases from J, the junction contained 6 bases not matched to a gene. CDR3 protein: CASRVAGVGSYEQYF. The CDR3 nucleotides are TGTGCCAGCAGGGTAGCGGGAGTGGGCTCCTACGAGCAGTACTTC.